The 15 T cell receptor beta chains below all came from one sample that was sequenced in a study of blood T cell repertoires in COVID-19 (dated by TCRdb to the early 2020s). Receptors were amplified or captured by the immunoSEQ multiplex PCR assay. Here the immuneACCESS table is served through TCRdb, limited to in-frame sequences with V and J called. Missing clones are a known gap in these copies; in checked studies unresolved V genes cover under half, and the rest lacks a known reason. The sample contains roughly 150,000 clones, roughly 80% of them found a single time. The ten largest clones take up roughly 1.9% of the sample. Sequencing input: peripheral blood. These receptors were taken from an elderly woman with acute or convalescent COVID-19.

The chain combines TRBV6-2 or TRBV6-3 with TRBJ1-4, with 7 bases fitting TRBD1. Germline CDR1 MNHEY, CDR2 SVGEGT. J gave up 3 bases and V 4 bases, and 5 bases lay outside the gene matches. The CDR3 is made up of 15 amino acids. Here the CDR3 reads CASSSGDSSNEKLFF. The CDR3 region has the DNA TGTGCCAGCAGTTCGGGGGACAGTTCTAATGAAAAACTGTTTTTT.

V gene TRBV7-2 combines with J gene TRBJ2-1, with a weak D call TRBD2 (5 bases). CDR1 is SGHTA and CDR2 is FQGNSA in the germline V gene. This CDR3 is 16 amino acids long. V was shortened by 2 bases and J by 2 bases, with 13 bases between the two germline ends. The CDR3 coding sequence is TGTGCCAGCAGCTTAACCCCCGGAGGAGCCTACAATGAGCAGTTCTTC. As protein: CASSLTPGGAYNEQFF.

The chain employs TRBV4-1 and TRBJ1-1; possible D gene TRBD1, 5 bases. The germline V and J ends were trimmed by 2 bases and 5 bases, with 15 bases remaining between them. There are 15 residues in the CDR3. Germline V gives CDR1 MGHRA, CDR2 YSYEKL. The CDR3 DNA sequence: TGCGCCAGCAGCCAATATACACAGGTACAGACTGAAGCTTTCTTT. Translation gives CASSQYTQVQTEAFF.

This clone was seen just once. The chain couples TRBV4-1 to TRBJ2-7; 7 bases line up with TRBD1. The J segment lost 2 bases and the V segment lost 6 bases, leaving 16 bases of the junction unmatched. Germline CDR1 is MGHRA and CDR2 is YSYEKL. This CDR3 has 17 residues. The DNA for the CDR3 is TGCGCCAGCAGTTTCGCACAGGGGCAAACACCCACCTACGAGCAGTACTTC. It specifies CASSFAQGQTPTYEQYF.

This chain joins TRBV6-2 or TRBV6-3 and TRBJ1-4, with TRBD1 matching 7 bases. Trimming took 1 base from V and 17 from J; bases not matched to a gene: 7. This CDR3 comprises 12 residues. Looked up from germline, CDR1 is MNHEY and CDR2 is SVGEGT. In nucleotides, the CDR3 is TGTGCCAGCAGTTACTTCGGGACAGAAAGATTTTTT. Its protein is CASSYFGTERFF.

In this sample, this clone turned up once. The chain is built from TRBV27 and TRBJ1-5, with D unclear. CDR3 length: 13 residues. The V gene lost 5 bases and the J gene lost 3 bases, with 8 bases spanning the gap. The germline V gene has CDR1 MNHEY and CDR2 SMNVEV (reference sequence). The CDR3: CASSPYYNQPQHF. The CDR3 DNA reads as TGTGCCAGCAGTCCATACTACAATCAGCCCCAGCATTTT.

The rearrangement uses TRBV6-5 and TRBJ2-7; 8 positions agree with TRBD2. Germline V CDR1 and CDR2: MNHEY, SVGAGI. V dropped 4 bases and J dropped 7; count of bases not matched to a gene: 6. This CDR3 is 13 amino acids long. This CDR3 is CASSSHAGGEQYF. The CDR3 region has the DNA TGTGCCAGCAGTTCCCACGCGGGGGGAGAGCAGTACTTC.

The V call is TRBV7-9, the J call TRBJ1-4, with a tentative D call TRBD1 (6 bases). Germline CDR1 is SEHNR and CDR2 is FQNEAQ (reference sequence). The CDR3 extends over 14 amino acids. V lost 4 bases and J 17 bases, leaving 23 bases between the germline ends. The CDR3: CASSSEAAPGTRFF. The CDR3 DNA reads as TGTGCCAGCAGCTCGGAGGCGGCCCCCGGGACACGATTTTTT.

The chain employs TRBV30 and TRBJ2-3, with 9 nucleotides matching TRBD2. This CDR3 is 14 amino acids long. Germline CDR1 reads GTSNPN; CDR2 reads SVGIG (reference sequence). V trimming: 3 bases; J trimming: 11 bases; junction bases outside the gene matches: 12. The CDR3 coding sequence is TGTGCCTGGAGCGTAGCGGGAGCGGTTAGGGAGCAGTATTTT. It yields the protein CAWSVAGAVREQYF.

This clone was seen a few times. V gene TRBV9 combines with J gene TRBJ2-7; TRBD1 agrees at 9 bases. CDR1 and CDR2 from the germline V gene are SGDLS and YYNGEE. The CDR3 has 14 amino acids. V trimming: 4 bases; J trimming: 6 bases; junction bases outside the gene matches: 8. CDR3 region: CASSKRQGGSEQYF. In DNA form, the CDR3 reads TGTGCCAGCAGCAAGAGACAGGGGGGGAGCGAGCAGTACTTC.

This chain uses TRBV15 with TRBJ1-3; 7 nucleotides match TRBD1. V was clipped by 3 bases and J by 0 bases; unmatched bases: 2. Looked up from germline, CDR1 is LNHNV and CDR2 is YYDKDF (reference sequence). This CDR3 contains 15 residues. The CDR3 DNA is TGTGCCACCAGCAGCAGACAGGGCTCTGGAAACACCATATATTTT. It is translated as CATSSRQGSGNTIYF.

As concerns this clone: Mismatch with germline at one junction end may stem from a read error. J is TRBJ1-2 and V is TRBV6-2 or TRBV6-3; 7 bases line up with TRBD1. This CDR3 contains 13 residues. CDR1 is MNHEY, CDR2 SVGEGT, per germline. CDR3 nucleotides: TGTGCCAGCAGTTACGAACGAACCCGGGACAGCCACTTC. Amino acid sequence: CASSYERTRDSHF.

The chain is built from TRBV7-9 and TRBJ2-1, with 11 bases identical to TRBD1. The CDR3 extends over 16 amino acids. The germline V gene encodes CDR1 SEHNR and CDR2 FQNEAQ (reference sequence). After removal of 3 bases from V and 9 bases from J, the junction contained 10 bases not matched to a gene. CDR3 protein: CASSLDRDRGWIEQFF. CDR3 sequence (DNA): TGTGCCAGCAGCTTGGACCGGGACAGGGGGTGGATTGAGCAGTTCTTC.

CDR3 in DNA: TGTGCCAGCAGTCCCAGGGCATGGGATGGCAATCAGCCCCAGCATTTT. It encodes CASSPRAWDGNQPQHF. The chain employs TRBV5-6 and TRBJ1-5; possible D gene TRBD1, 5 bases. The CDR3 runs 16 residues. Germline V lookup: CDR1 SGHDT, CDR2 YYEEEE. The germline V and J ends were trimmed by 5 bases and 2 bases, with 17 bases remaining between them.

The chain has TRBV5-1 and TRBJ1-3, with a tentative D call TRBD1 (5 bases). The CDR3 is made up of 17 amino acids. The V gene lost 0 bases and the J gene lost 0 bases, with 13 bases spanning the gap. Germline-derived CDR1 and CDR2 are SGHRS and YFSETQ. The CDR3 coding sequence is TGCGCCAGCAGCTTGGCGGGGGACGGAGCCTCTGGAAACACCATATATTTT. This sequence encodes CASSLAGDGASGNTIYF.